Shown below are 8 T cell receptor beta chains from a single sample sequenced in a study of T cells in Graves' hyperthyroidism and ophthalmopathy. The source material, RNA transcripts, was used to amplify TCR beta CDR3 regions. TCR CDR3 regions were first amplified by RT-PCR with HTBI primers. TCRdb re-analysed the multiplex PCR reads in MiXCR, keeping a single row per CDR3 protein. The sample lists over 200,000 distinct CDR3 sequences; roughly 15% were seen once. The sequenced material came from blood. These TCRs come from a man between 50 and 59 years old with Graves' hyperthyroidism.

This clonotype was counted many times. The V call is TRBV20-1, the J call TRBJ1-5, with unresolved D. The CDR3 totals 16 residues. Looked up from germline, CDR1 is DFQATT and CDR2 is SNEGSKA (reference sequence). V lost 0 bases and J 0 bases, leaving 12 bases between the germline ends. The CDR3 here is CSARDPRGNSNQPQHF. In DNA, the CDR3 is TGCAGTGCTAGAGATCCAAGAGGGAATAGCAATCAGCCCCAGCATTTT.

Concerning this clonotype: The junction differs from germline at one of its ends, possibly a read error. The V gene is TRBV5-1, the J gene TRBJ2-5; 9 bases match TRBD1. Germline V gives CDR1 SGHRS, CDR2 YFSETQ. The CDR3 loop spans 13 amino acids. The CDR3 sequence is CASRRDRVKTQYF. CDR3 nucleotides: TGTGCCAGCAGGCGGGACAGGGTGAAGACCCAGTACTTC.

The sample holds many counts of this clonotype. The chain has TRBV7-9 and TRBJ2-1, with TRBD2 matching over 12 bases. Germline V gene lookup returns CDR1 SEHNR and CDR2 FQNEAQ (reference sequence). CDR3 length: 14 residues. V lost 10 bases, J lost 4 bases, and 5 bases stayed unmatched. The CDR3 here is CATRLAGGYNEQFF. The CDR3 DNA reads as TGTGCCACCCGCCTAGCGGGAGGGTACAATGAGCAGTTCTTC.

This clonotype was recorded many times. CDR3 sequence: CASSHTQAGGTDTQYF. CDR3 nucleotide sequence: TGTGCCAGCAGCCATACTCAAGCGGGAGGCACAGATACGCAGTATTTT. V gene TRBV7-2 combines with J gene TRBJ2-3; the match to TRBD2 covers 8 bases. The V segment lost 5 bases and the J segment 1 base; nucleotides outside the gene matches: 8. There are 16 residues in the CDR3. CDR1 is SGHTA and CDR2 is FQGNSA in the germline V gene.

Ten or more counts support this clonotype. As DNA, the CDR3 is TGTGCCAGCAGACTCGGGGGGGCTGGAACGTCGGAGCAGTACTTC. The encoded protein is CASRLGGAGTSEQYF. The rearrangement joins TRBV28 to TRBJ2-7; 8 nucleotides line up with TRBD2. The CDR3 is 15 amino acids. CDR1 and CDR2 from the germline V gene are MDHEN and SYDVKM. The J segment lost 7 bases and the V segment lost 6 bases, leaving 14 bases of the junction unmatched.

In this sample, this clonotype turned up many times. For the CDR3, the DNA is TGTGCCAGCAGCTTTAGCGGGGTGGACGAGCAGTACTTC. Translating gives CASSFSGVDEQYF. J is TRBJ2-7 and V is TRBV7-3, with 8 positions matching TRBD2. Germline loops: CDR1 SGHTA, CDR2 FQGTGA. The J segment lost 5 bases and the V segment lost 3 bases, leaving 3 bases of the junction unmatched. This CDR3 spans 13 amino acids.

This clonotype showed up many times. J is TRBJ2-7 and V is TRBV28; maybe TRBD1 (6 bases). Germline V lookup: CDR1 MDHEN, CDR2 SYDVKM. The CDR3 has 15 amino acids. Between the trimmed V and J ends, which lost 6 bases and 1 base, there was a span of 16 bases. CDR3 loop: CASRISLGQSYEQYF. The CDR3 bases are TGTGCCAGCAGGATCTCACTCGGACAGTCCTACGAGCAGTACTTC.

At least ten counts were recorded for this clonotype. The V and J genes are TRBV12-3 or TRBV12-4 and TRBJ2-3, with 12 bases matching TRBD2. After removal of 2 bases from V and 2 bases from J, the junction contained 5 bases not matched to a gene. The CDR3 is 17 residues long. The CDR3 DNA follows: TGTGCCAGCAGTTTATATACTAGCGGGAGGTACACAGATACGCAGTATTTT. Its protein is CASSLYTSGRYTDTQYF.